Sample share makes the clone carrying this TCR beta chain medium-sized. The data derive from a study of lung T cells in sarcoidosis with Löfgren's syndrome. TCRdb analysed the reads with MiXCR anew, one entry per CDR3 protein. The sample lists about 4,000 distinct CDR3 sequences, approximately 20% occurring once. The CDR3 contains 14 residues. CDR1 is DFQATT and CDR2 is SNEGSKA in the germline V gene (reference sequence). V lost 4 bases to trimming and J lost 5 bases; unmatched junction nucleotides: 9. This sequence was found in a human donor with sarcoidosis (Löfgren's syndrome or another form), or a control subject (not recorded which). The chain is built from TRBV20-1 and TRBJ1-1, with TRBD1 identical over 8 bases. The source material was CD4+ T cells from bronchoalveolar lavage. As DNA, the CDR3 is TGCAGTGCTAACCCAGGGGGCGCGGGGACTGAAGCTTTCTTT. Its protein is CSANPGGAGTEAFF.